The 30 T cell receptor beta chains in this list originate from one sample, sequenced in a study of graft-versus-host responses after intestinal transplantation. No cognate antigen is known for these TCRs. Assay: immunoSEQ multiplex PCR; the TCRdb copy retains only in-frame clones and omits some. The sample yields about 130,000 clones, around 90% seen once. The input for sequencing was unstimulated CD4+ T cells sorted from spleen or lymph node cells, taken before intestinal transplant. The source is a human donor who received an intestinal transplant.

As DNA, the CDR3 is TGTGCCAGCAGTGAAGCACAAACCCAGTACTTC. Translated, it gives CASSEAQTQYF. This rearrangement joins TRBV6-1 to TRBJ2-5; unclear D gene. V lost 0 bases to trimming and J lost 8 bases, with 4 bases between them. The CDR3 is 11 amino acids. Germline lookup yields CDR1 MNHNS and CDR2 SASEGT.

The chain has TRBV27 and TRBJ1-2; D call uncertain. The V end lost 4 bases, the J end lost 0 bases, and 6 bases lay between the germline ends. CDR3 length equals 13 residues. Germline V gives CDR1 MNHEY, CDR2 SMNVEV (reference sequence). The CDR3 nucleotides read TGTGCCAGCAGTTCAGATGCTAACTATGGCTACACCTTC. This encodes CASSSDANYGYTF.

This chain links TRBV4-3 with TRBJ1-4, with a tentative D call TRBD1 (6 bases). Per germline, CDR1 LGHNA and CDR2 YSLEER. The CDR3 runs 16 residues. Trimming took 3 bases from V and 0 from J, leaving 11 bases between them. The CDR3 loop reads CASSHGGGSTNEKLFF. The CDR3 DNA is TGCGCCAGCAGCCATGGGGGGGGCTCAACTAATGAAAAACTGTTTTTT.

The chain uses TRBV5-6 and TRBJ1-6; no firm D call. V lost 2 bases and J 13 bases, leaving 10 bases between the germline ends. This CDR3 spans 12 amino acids. Per the germline V gene, CDR1 is SGHDT and CDR2 is YYEEEE. As DNA, the CDR3 is TGTGCCAGCAGCTTAGCCCGAGGGCCCCTCCACTTT. As protein: CASSLARGPLHF.

This chain uses TRBV6-5 with TRBJ2-5; D possibly corresponds to TRBD2 (5 bases). V shed 2 bases and J shed 8 bases, with 12 bases lying between them. Germline CDR1 MNHEY, CDR2 SVGAGI. The length of the CDR3 is 13 residues. CDR3 amino acids: CASSYEYEGTQYF. As DNA, the CDR3 is TGTGCCAGCAGTTACGAGTATGAGGGAACCCAGTACTTC.

The chain combines TRBV5-4 with TRBJ1-2; TRBD1 aligns across 9 bases. V shed 4 bases, J shed 4 bases, and the junction held 5 bases outside the gene matches. The CDR3 has 14 residues. Germline-derived CDR1 and CDR2 are SGHNT and YYREEE (reference sequence). CDR3 residues: CASSPWTGAYGYTF. CDR3 sequence (DNA): TGTGCCAGCAGCCCATGGACAGGGGCCTATGGCTACACCTTC.

The chain employs TRBV15 and TRBJ1-5; 12 bases line up with TRBD1. The CDR3 consists of 16 residues. V lost 1 base, J lost 7 bases, and 5 bases stayed unmatched. Germline assignment: CDR1 LNHNV and CDR2 YYDKDF (reference sequence). The CDR3 protein is CATSRGGQGAVQPQHF. The CDR3 region has the DNA TGTGCCACCAGCAGAGGGGGACAGGGGGCCGTCCAGCCCCAGCATTTT.

The chain couples TRBV7-9 to TRBJ1-5; D is perhaps TRBD1 (5 bases). Germline V gene data show CDR1 as SEHNR and CDR2 as FQNEAQ (reference sequence). This CDR3 region has 15 residues. V was shortened by 3 bases and J by 2 bases, with 11 bases between the two germline ends. CDR3 residues: CASSFGTGGNQPQHF. The CDR3 region has the DNA TGTGCCAGCAGCTTTGGGACCGGCGGCAATCAGCCCCAGCATTTT. Full variable domain (outside the CDR3, taken from reference TRBV7-9 and TRBJ1-5): DTGVSQNPRHKITKRGQNVTFRCDPISEHNRLYWYRQTLGQGPEFLTYFQNEAQLEKSRLLSDRFSAERPKGSFSTLEIQRTEQGDSAMYLCASSFGTGGNQPQHFGDGTRLSIL.

This chain links TRBV7-2 with TRBJ2-1, with 13 bases lining up with TRBD2. Per germline, CDR1 SGHTA and CDR2 FQGNSA. The CDR3 consists of 16 residues. V dropped 5 bases and J dropped 0; count of bases not matched to a gene: 1. Written as DNA, the CDR3 is TGTGCCAGCAGCCGGACTAGCGGGGGCTCCTACAATGAGCAGTTCTTC. This encodes CASSRTSGGSYNEQFF.

This chain uses TRBV7-6 with TRBJ2-1; D is perhaps TRBD2 (5 bases). The germline CDR1 and CDR2 sequences are SGHVS and FNYEAQ. The ends were cut back, 5 bases at V and 9 bases at J, with 17 bases in the middle. The CDR3 sequence is 14 residues long. The CDR3 loop is CASSPLKASTEQFF. In DNA form, the CDR3 reads TGTGCCAGCAGCCCCCTGAAGGCTAGCACTGAGCAGTTCTTC. Full variable domain (rest looked up from reference TRBV7-6 and TRBJ2-1): GAGVSQSPRYKVTKRGQDVALRCDPISGHVSLYWYRQALGQGPEFLTYFNYEAQQDKSGLPNDRFSAERPEGSISTLTIQRTEQRDSAMYRCASSPLKASTEQFFGPGTRLTVL.

The chain joins TRBV11-2 to TRBJ2-1, with 8 bases that match TRBD2. Germline V CDR1 and CDR2: SGHAT, FQNNGV. V trimming: 2 bases; J trimming: 0 bases; junction bases outside the gene matches: 6. The CDR3 runs 17 residues. The CDR3 here is CASSLFTSGSSYNEQFF. In DNA, the CDR3 is TGTGCCAGCAGCTTATTTACTAGCGGCAGCTCCTACAATGAGCAGTTCTTC.

The chain carries TRBV29-1 and TRBJ1-1; tentatively, D is TRBD1 (5 bases). V lost 7 bases, J lost 1 base, and 10 bases lay in between. Germline V gives CDR1 SQVTM, CDR2 ANQGSEA. The CDR3 length is 12 residues. The CDR3 DNA reads as TGCAGCGCTCGGGACGGGAACACTGAAGCTTTCTTT. It encodes CSARDGNTEAFF.

This chain joins TRBV10-1 and TRBJ2-7; 8 bases align to TRBD2. V dropped 6 bases and J dropped 6; count of bases not matched to a gene: 10. CDR1 is WNHNN, CDR2 SYGVQD, per germline (reference sequence). The CDR3 is made up of 14 amino acids. CDR3 loop: CASSLGTRYGEQYF. CDR3 nucleotide sequence: TGCGCCAGCAGCCTGGGGACTAGATACGGCGAGCAGTACTTC.

The CDR3 sequence is CASSWRGGQETQYF. CDR3 sequence (DNA): TGTGCCAGCTCCTGGCGGGGGGGGCAAGAGACCCAGTACTTC. This sequence joins TRBV6-5 and TRBJ2-5; 9 bases line up with TRBD2. Germline V CDR1 and CDR2: MNHEY, SVGAGI. This CDR3 is 14 amino acids long. With 8 bases clipped from V and 2 bases from J, the junction kept 6 bases outside the gene matches.

V gene TRBV29-1 combines with J gene TRBJ2-3; 10 positions match TRBD2. This CDR3 contains 15 residues. V was clipped by 2 bases and J by 6 bases; unmatched bases: 8. Germline V CDR1 and CDR2: SQVTM, ANQGSEA. The CDR3 here is CSVEILAGRSDTQYF. The CDR3 nucleotides read TGCAGCGTTGAAATACTAGCGGGGCGGTCGGATACGCAGTATTTT.

The chain carries TRBV5-1 and TRBJ2-7; no firm D call. Germline-derived CDR1 and CDR2 are SGHRS and YFSETQ. The V gene lost 0 bases and the J gene lost 1 base, with 8 bases spanning the gap. This CDR3 has 14 residues. CDR3 coding DNA: TGCGCCAGCAGCTTGGGCGGCAGGTCCTACGAGCAGTACTTC. It specifies CASSLGGRSYEQYF.

The chain combines TRBV27 with TRBJ2-5; maybe TRBD1 (5 bases). Trimming removed 6 bases from V and 5 bases from J, with 13 bases in between. The germline gives CDR1 MNHEY, CDR2 SMNVEV (reference sequence). The CDR3 contains 13 residues. CDR3 loop: CASRDPGRETQYF. The CDR3 DNA reads as TGTGCCAGCAGAGACCCAGGGCGGGAGACCCAGTACTTC.

The table lists this clone with a count of one. The chain employs TRBV5-1 and TRBJ2-1; D not resolved. Deletions cut 4 bases from V and 9 bases from J, with 8 bases between. CDR3 length equals 11 residues. Germline V gives CDR1 SGHRS, CDR2 YFSETQ. CDR3 sequence: CASSGEGEQFF. CDR3 bases: TGCGCCAGCAGCGGAGAAGGTGAGCAGTTCTTC.

The J gene is TRBJ1-2, the V gene TRBV28, with TRBD1 as a possible D gene (5 bases). The CDR3 runs 12 residues. Trimming stripped 4 bases from V and 10 bases from J, with 13 bases between. Germline CDR1 and CDR2: MDHEN and SYDVKM. CDR3 in amino acids: CASSSIQGYYTF. The CDR3 DNA is TGTGCCAGCAGTTCCATCCAGGGATACTACACCTTC.

The gene calls are TRBV7-2 and TRBJ2-7, with D hard to call. V lost 1 base, J lost 2 bases, and 9 bases lay in between. CDR1 is SGHTA, CDR2 FQGNSA, per germline. This CDR3 comprises 14 residues. In DNA form, the CDR3 reads TGTGCCAGCAGCTTAGTGTTAGCCCCCTACGAGCAGTACTTC. It encodes CASSLVLAPYEQYF.

A single count supports this clone. Other DNA variants within this sample encode the same CDR3. V is TRBV5-1 and J is TRBJ2-5; D gene ambiguous. Germline V lookup: CDR1 SGHRS, CDR2 YFSETQ. The CDR3 sequence is 11 residues long. Trimming cost V 4 bases and J 4 bases, with 5 bases left between them. The CDR3 bases are TGCGCCAGCAGCCCGGGAGAGACCCAGTACTTC. Translated, it gives CASSPGETQYF.

The J gene is TRBJ2-4, the V gene TRBV30, with 10 bases matching TRBD2. The germline V gene encodes CDR1 GTSNPN and CDR2 SVGIG (reference sequence). The CDR3 has 18 residues. With 3 bases clipped from V and 0 bases from J, the junction kept 11 bases outside the gene matches. For the CDR3, the DNA is TGTGCCTGGAGGGAACTAGCGGGAAGCTCCTTAGCCAAAAACATTCAGTACTTC. This encodes CAWRELAGSSLAKNIQYF.

The genes are TRBV19 and TRBJ2-7; D is undetermined. Germline V gives CDR1 LNHDA, CDR2 SQIVND (reference sequence). With 0 bases removed from V and 1 base from J, the gap between germline ends came to 7 bases. The CDR3 consists of 14 residues. CDR3 nucleotides: TGTGCCAGTAGTATAGATCAGGTATCCTACGAGCAGTACTTC. As protein: CASSIDQVSYEQYF.

The chain links TRBV10-3 to TRBJ1-5; D perhaps matches TRBD1 (5 bases). This CDR3 has 12 residues. Trimming stripped 7 bases from V and 7 bases from J, with 11 bases between. Germline CDR1 is ENHRY and CDR2 is SYGVKD. This chain's CDR3 is CAINDGGQPQHF. Here the CDR3 DNA reads TGTGCCATCAACGATGGGGGACAGCCCCAGCATTTT.

The rearrangement joins TRBV5-6 to TRBJ1-2; D not resolved. CDR1 and CDR2 (germline): SGHDT, YYEEEE. The CDR3 covers 13 residues. V was pared by 0 bases and J by 2 bases, with 5 bases between. This CDR3 is CASSLGQNYGYTF. The CDR3 DNA is TGTGCCAGCAGCTTGGGGCAGAACTATGGCTACACCTTC.

The chain carries TRBV7-3 and TRBJ2-5; D ambiguous. This CDR3 is built from 11 residues. Trimming left V 5 bases short and J 5 bases short, with 6 bases between. Germline V CDR1 and CDR2: SGHTA, FQGTGA. CDR3 bases: TGTGCCAGCAGCGACGGGGAGACCCAGTACTTC. It translates to CASSDGETQYF.

This chain links TRBV5-1 with TRBJ2-7; D may be TRBD1 (5 bases). This CDR3 is 14 amino acids long. The V end was cut by 4 bases, the J end by 5 bases, with 16 bases between. Germline values: CDR1 SGHRS, CDR2 YFSETQ. Written as DNA, the CDR3 is TGCGCCAGCAGCCCTCAGGAGAGGACAAACGAGCAGTACTTC. The encoded protein is CASSPQERTNEQYF.

This rearrangement joins TRBV19 to TRBJ1-5; the match to TRBD1 covers 10 bases. The germline V gene has CDR1 LNHDA and CDR2 SQIVND (reference sequence). V was clipped by 5 bases and J by 0 bases; unmatched bases: 7. CDR3 length: 17 residues. CDR3 in amino acids: CASSWDRGIGSNQPQHF. In DNA, the CDR3 is TGTGCCAGTAGTTGGGACAGGGGAATTGGTAGCAATCAGCCCCAGCATTTT.

The chain joins TRBV5-1 to TRBJ2-1; D unresolved. Looked up from germline, CDR1 is SGHRS and CDR2 is YFSETQ. Trimming removed 4 bases at V and 4 bases at J, with 12 bases between. The CDR3 covers 14 residues. The CDR3 reads CASSPTTMYNEQFF. The CDR3 DNA is TGCGCCAGCAGCCCTACGACCATGTACAATGAGCAGTTCTTC.

The rearrangement links TRBV28 to TRBJ2-3, with TRBD2 identical over 12 bases. The trim removed 6 bases at V and 6 bases at J, leaving 10 bases unmatched. The germline CDR1 and CDR2 sequences are MDHEN and SYDVKM. This CDR3 is 16 amino acids long. The chain's CDR3 is CASSRRLAGVSDTQYF. The CDR3 DNA reads as TGTGCCAGCAGCCGGAGACTAGCGGGAGTCTCCGATACGCAGTATTTT.